The T cell receptor (beta chain) under discussion was sequenced for a study of blood T cell repertoires in COVID-19. At the level of the study: The United States, Italy and Spain provided the acute and convalescent COVID-19 samples. Sample material is recorded as cDNA or gDNA derived from T cells, B-cell-depleted T cells, or PBMCs.

This clone occurred a few times. Under the authors' procedure: Nucleated cell counts were estimated from reference gene primer amplification. The method was immunoSEQ multiplex PCR; TCRdb's version includes in-frame clones alone and lacks a portion of them. V, J and clone size derive from that table, while D and trimming were established from the DNA sequence. The sample holds around 230,000 clones, approximately 90% seen once. The sequence came from a man younger than 35 with acute COVID-19. The specimen sequenced was PBMCs or T cells enriched from blood (not recorded which).

Here the CDR3 reads CASSSPPQKNQGSSGAFF. The CDR3 DNA sequence: TGTGCCAGCAGTTCACCCCCCCAAAAGAATCAGGGGTCCTCGGGGGCTTTCTTT. This chain connects TRBV28 to TRBJ1-1; tentative D call: TRBD1 (6 bases). The V gene's germline CDR1 is MDHEN and CDR2 SYDVKM. V was shortened by 4 bases and J by 11 bases, with 32 bases between the two germline ends. CDR3 size: 18 residues.